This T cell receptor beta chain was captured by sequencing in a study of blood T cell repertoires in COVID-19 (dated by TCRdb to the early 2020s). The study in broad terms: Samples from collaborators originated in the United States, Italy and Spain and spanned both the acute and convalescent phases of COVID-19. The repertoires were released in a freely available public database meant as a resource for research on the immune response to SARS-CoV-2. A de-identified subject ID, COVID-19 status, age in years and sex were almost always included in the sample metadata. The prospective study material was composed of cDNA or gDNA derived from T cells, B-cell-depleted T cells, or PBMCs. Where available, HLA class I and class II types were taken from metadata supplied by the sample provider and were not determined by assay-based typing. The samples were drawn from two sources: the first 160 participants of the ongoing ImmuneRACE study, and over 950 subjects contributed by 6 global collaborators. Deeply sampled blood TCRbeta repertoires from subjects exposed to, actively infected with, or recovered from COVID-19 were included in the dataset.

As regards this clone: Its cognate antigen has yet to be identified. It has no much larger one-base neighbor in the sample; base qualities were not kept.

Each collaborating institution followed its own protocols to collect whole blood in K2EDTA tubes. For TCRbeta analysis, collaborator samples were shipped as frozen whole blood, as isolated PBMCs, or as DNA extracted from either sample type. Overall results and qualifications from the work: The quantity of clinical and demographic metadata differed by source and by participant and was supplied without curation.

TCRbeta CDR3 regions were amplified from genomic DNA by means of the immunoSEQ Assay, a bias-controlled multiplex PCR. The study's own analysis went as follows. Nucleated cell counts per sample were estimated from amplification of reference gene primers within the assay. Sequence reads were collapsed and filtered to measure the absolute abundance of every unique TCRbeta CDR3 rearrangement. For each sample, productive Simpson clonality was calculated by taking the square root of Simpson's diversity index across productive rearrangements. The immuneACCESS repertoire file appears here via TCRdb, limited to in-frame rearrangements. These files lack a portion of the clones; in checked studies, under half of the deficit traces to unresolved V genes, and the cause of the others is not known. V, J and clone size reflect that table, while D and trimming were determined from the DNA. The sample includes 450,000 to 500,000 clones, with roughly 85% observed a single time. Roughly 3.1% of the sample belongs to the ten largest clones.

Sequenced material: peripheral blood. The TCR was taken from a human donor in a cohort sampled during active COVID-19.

CDR3 reads: CAWRRLAGALNEQFF. The DNA sequence follows: TGTGCCTGGCGCCGTCTAGCGGGAGCTCTCAATGAGCAGTTCTTC. The chain joins TRBV30 to TRBJ2-1; TRBD2 agrees with 10 junctional bases. From cysteine to phenylalanine, the CDR3 is 15 amino acids long. The only DNA kept is the CDR3, 45 bases in frame from the first base. Looking up the germline V gene (reference sequence) yields CDR1 GTSNPN and CDR2 SVGIG. The V end gives up 5 bases and the J end 6 bases, leaving 10 bases in the junction not matched to a gene.